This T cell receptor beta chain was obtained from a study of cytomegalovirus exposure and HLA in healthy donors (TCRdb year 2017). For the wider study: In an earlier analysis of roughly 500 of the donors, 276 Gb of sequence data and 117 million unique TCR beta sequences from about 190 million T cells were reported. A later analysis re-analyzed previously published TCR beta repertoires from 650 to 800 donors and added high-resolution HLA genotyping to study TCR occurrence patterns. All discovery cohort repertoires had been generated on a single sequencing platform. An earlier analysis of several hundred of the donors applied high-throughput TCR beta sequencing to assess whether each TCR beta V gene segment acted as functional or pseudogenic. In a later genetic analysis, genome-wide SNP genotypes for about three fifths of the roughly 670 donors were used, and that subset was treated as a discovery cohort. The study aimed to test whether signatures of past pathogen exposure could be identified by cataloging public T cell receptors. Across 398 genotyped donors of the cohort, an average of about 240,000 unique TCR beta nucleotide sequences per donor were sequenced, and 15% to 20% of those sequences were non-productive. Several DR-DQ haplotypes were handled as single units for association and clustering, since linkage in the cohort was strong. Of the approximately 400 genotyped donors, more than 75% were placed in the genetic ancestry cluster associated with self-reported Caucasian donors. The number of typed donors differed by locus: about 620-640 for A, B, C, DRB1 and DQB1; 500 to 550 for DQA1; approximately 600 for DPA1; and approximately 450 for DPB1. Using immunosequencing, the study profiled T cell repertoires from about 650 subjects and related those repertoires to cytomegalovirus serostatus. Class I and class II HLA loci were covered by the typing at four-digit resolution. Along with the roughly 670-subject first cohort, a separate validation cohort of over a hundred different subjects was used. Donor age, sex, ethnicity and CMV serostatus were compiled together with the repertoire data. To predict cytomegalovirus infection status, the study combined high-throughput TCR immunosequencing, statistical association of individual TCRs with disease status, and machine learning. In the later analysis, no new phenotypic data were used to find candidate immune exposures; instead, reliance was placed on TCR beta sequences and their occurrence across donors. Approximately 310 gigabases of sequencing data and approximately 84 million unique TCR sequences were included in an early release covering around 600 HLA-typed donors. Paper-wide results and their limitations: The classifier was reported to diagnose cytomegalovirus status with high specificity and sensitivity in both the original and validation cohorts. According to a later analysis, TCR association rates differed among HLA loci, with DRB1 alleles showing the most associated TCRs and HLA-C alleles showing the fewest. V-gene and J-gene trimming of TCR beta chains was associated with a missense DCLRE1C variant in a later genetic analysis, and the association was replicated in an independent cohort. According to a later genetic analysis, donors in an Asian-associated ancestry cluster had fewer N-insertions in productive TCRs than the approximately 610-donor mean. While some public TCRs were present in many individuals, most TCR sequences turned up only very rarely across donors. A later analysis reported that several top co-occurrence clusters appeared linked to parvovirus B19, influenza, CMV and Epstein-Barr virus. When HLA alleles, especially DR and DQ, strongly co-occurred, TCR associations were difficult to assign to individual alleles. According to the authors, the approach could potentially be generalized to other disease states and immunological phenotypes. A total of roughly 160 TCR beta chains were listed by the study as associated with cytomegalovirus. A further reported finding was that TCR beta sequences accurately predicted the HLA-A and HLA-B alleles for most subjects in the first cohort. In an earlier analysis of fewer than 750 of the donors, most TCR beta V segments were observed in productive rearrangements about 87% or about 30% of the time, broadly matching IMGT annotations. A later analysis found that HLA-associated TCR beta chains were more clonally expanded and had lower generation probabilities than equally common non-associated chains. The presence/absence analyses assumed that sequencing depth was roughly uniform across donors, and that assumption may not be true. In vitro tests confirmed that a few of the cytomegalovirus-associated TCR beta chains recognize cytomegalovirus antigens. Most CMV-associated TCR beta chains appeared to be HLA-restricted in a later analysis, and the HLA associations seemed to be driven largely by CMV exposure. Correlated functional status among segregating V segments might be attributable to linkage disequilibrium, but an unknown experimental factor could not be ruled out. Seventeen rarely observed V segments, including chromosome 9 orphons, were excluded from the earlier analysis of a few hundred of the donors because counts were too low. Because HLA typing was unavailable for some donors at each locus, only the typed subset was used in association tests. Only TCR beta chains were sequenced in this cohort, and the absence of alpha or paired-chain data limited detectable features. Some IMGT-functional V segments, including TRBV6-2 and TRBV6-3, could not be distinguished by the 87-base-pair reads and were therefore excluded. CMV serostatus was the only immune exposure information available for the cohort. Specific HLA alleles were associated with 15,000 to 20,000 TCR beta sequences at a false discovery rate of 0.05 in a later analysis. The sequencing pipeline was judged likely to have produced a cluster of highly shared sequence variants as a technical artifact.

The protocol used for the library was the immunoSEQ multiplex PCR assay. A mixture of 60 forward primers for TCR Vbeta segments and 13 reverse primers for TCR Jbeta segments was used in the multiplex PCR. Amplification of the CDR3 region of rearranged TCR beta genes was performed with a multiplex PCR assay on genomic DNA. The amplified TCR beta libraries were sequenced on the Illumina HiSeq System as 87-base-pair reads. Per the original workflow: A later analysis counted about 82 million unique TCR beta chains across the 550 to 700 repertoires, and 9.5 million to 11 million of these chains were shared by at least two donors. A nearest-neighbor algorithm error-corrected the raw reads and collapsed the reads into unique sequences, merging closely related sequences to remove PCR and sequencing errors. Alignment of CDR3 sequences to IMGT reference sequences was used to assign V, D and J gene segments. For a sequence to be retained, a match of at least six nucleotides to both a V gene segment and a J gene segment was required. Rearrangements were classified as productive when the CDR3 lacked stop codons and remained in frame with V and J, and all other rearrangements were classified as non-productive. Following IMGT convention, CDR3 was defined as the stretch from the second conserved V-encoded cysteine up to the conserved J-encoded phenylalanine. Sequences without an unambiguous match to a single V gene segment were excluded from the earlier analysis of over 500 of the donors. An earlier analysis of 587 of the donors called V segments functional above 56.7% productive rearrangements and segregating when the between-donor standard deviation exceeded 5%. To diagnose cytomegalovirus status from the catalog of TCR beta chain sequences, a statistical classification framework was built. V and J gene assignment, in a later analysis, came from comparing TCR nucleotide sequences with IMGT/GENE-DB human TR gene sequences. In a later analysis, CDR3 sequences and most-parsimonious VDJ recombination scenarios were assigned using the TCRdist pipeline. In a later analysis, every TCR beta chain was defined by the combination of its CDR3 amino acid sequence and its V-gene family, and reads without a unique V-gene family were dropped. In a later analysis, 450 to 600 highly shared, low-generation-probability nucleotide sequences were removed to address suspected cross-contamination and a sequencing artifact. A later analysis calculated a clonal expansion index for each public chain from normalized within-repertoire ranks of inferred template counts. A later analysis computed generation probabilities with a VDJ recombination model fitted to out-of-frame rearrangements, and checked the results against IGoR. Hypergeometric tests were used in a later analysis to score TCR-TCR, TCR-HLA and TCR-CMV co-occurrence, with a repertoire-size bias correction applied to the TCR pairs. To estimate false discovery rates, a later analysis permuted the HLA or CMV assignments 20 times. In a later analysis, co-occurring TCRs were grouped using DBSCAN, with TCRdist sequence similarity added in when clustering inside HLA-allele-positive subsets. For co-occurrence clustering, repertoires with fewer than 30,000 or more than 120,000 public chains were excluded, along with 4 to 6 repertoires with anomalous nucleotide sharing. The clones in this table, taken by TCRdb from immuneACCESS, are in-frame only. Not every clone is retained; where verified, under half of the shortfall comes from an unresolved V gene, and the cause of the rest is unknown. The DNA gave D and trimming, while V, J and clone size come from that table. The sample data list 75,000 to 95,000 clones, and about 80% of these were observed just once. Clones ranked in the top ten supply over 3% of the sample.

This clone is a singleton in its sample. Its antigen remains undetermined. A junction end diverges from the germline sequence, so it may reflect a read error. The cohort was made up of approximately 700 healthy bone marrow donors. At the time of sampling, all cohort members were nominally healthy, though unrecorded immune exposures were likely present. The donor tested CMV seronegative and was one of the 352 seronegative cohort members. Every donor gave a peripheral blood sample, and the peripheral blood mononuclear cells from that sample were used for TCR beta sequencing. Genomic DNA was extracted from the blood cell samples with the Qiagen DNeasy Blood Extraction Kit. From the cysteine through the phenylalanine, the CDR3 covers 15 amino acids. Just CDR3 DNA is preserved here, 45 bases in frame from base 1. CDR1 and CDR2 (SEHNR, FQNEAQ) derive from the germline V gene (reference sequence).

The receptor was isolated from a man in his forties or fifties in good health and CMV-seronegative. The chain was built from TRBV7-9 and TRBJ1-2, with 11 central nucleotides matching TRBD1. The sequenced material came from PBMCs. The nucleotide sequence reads TGTTCCAGCAGCTTAGGACAGGGGGCGTCCTATGGCTACACCTTC. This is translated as CSSSLGQGASYGYTF.